This T cell receptor beta chain stems from a study of naive and memory T cell subsets. General study findings and limits: In naive cells, over 95% of TCR sequences were seen only once. Clonotypes are single alpha or beta chains, not paired receptors.

Both TRBC1 and TRBC2 were covered by a beta constant-region primer of two equimolar oligonucleotides. Ligated cDNA was amplified by four rounds of PCR with nested alpha and beta constant-region primers and SP2. TCRdb recomputed calls from the UMI-ligation and nested PCR reads with MiXCR, one row per CDR3 protein. This sample has over 8,500 distinct CDR3 sequences, with roughly 5.5% found just once. Cells stained for CD3, CD4, CD8, CD45RA, CD27 and viability were sorted into four CD45RA/CD27 subsets. By proportion, this clonotype is medium-sized (0.01 to 0.1%). The antigen remains unidentified. V was clipped by 2 bases and J by 5 bases, with 13 bases between them. The CDR3 length is 15 residues. The germline V gene has CDR1 MNHEY and CDR2 SVGEGT.

This TCR derives from a human donor in good health. The source material was CD4+ TEMRA cells from blood. Subset of the sample: effector memory re-expressing CD45RA, CD45RA+ CD27-. The V and J genes are TRBV6-2 or TRBV6-3 and TRBJ2-1; D possibly corresponds to TRBD2 (6 bases). CDR3 in DNA: TGTGCCAGCAGTTACCCCAGGACTAATAACAATGAGCAGTTCTTC. It is translated as CASSYPRTNNNEQFF.